This entry features one TCR beta chain sequence. This CDR3 has 15 amino acids. In germline, CDR1 is SNHLY, CDR2 FYNNEI. J gave up 3 bases and V 6 bases, and 8 bases lay outside the gene matches. The sample originates from a study of blood T cell repertoires in COVID-19. The overall study: Researchers got acute and convalescent COVID-19 samples from the United States, Italy and Spain. PBMCs, B-cell-depleted T cells, or T cells provided the cDNA or gDNA that made up the material.

How the authors handled the data: Reference gene primer amplification yielded estimated nucleated cell counts. TCRdb's copy holds only in-frame clones and misses some; the assay was immunoSEQ multiplex PCR. V and J calls and clone size are given by that table; D and trimming were obtained from the DNA. This sample has 70,000 to 75,000 clones, with roughly 85% found just once. Material for sequencing was peripheral blood. V is TRBV2 and J is TRBJ1-1, with 9 bases aligning to TRBD1. The receptor was derived from a woman aged 55-70 years with acute or convalescent COVID-19. Written as DNA, the CDR3 is TGTGCCAGCAGGGGGACAGGGACCCAATACACTGAAGCTTTCTTT. Its protein product is CASRGTGTQYTEAFF.